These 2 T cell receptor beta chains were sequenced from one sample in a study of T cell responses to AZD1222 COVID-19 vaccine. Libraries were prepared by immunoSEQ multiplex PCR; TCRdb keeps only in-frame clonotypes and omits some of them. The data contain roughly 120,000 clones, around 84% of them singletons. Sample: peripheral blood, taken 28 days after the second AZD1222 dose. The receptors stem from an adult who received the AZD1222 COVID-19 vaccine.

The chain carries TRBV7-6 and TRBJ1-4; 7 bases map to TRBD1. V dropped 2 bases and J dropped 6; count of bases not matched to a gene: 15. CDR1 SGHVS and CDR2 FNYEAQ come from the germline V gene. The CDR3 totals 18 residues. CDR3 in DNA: TGTGCCAGCAGCTTACGTCGCTATAGACAGGGAATAGATGAAAAACTGTTTTTT. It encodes CASSLRRYRQGIDEKLFF.

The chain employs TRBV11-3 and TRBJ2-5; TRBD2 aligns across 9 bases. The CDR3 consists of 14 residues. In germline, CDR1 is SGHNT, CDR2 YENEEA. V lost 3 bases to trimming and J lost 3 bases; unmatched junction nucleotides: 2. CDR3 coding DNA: TGTGCCAGCAGCTTGGGCGGGGGGGAAGAGACCCAGTACTTC. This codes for CASSLGGGEETQYF. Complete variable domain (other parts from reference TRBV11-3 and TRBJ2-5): EAGVVQSPRYKIIEKKQPVAFWCNPISGHNTLYWYLQNLGQGPELLIRYENEEAVDDSQLPKDRFSAERLKGVDSTLKIQPAELGDSAVYLCASSLGGGEETQYFGPGTRLLVL.